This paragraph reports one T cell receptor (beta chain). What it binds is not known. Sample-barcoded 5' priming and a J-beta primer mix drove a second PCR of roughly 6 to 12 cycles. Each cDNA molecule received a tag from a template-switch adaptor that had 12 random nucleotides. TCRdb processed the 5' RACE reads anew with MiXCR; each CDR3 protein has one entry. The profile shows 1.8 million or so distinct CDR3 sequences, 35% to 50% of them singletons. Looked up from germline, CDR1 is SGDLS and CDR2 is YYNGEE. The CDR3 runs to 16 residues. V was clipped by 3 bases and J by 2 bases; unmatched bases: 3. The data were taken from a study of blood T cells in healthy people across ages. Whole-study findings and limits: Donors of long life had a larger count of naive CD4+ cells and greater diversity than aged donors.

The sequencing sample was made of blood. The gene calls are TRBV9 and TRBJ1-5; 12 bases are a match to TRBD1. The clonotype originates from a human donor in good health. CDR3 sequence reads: CASSEGTGGGNQPQHF. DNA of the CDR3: TGTGCCAGCAGCGAAGGGACAGGGGGCGGCAATCAGCCCCAGCATTTT.